Listed below are T cell receptor beta chains from one sample, sequenced in a study of T cells in tuberculosis. Generated by immunoSEQ multiplex PCR, the TCRdb table keeps only in-frame clones and is missing some. The table lists roughly 34,000 clones, 85% to 95% of them singletons. Specimen: PBMCs. The receptor source for this set is a donor aged 10 to 29 with latent tuberculosis or without tuberculosis infection. Some clones in this sample may be carry-over from other donors' samples. Both conserved end residues are part of each CDR3. D genes are given only for firm matches. The size entry is marked missing in some rows and otherwise reads once, few, many or a size class.

>NA|TRBJ1-5|NA|TRBV28
TGTGCCAGCAGTTCCGGACAGTTCAATCAGCCCCAGCATTTT
CASSSGQFNQPQHF
>NA|TRBJ2-3|TRBD2|TRBV5-4
TGTGCCAGCAGCGCAGGGGATAGCGGGGGGGAGGCAGATACGCAGTATTTT
CASSAGDSGGEADTQYF
>NA|TRBJ2-3|NA|TRBV5-1
TGCGCCAGCAGCTTGGGGCAGGGGTTTAGCACAGATACGCAGTATTTT
CASSLGQGFSTDTQYF
>NA|TRBJ2-6|TRBD2|TRBV11-2
TGTGCCAGCAGCTTATTAGCGGGAGATTCTGGGGCCAACGTCCTGACTTTC
CASSLLAGDSGANVLTF
>few|TRBJ1-4|NA|TRBV7-9
TGTGCCAGCAGCGGGGGGTCGCTAGGACTGAATGAAAAACTGTTTTTT
CASSGGSLGLNEKLFF
>NA|TRBJ2-7|TRBD2|TRBV2
TGTGCCAGCAGCTTGACTAGCGGGGGGACCTACGAGCAGTACTTC
CASSLTSGGTYEQYF
>NA|TRBJ1-5|NA|TRBV15
TGTGCCACCAGCAGAGACCCGGGGGGCAATCAGCCCCAGCATTTT
CATSRDPGGNQPQHF
>NA|TRBJ1-2|NA|TRBV29-1
TGCAGCGTTGAAATGGGGGGTGCATATGGCTACACCTTC
CSVEMGGAYGYTF
>NA|TRBJ2-2|TRBD1|TRBV6-6
TGTGCCAGCAGTTATTACGGACAGGGGAGGGCCGGGGAGCTGTTTTTT
CASSYYGQGRAGELFF
>few|TRBJ2-3|NA|TRBV2
TGTGCCAGCAGGGCTTCTGGGGCCGGGAGCACAGATACGCAGTATTTT
CASRASGAGSTDTQYF
>NA|TRBJ1-3|NA|TRBV28
TGTGCCAGCAATGTCGGGGGGAGCAACTCTGGAAACACCATATATTTT
CASNVGGSNSGNTIYF
>NA|TRBJ2-7|TRBD1|TRBV13
TGTGCCAGCAGCCGCGGGACAGGGAACCCTTGGGGCCCTTACGAGCAGTACTTC
CASSRGTGNPWGPYEQYF
>NA|TRBJ2-7|NA|TRBV7-9
TGTGCCAGCAGCTTCGGGGGGCTTTCCTACGAGCAGTACTTC
CASSFGGLSYEQYF
>NA|TRBJ2-2|TRBD1|TRBV2
TGTGCCAGCACCCAGACAGGGGGGGTCACCGGGGAGCTGTTTTTT
CASTQTGGVTGELFF
>NA|TRBJ1-2|TRBD1|TRBV7-9
TGTGCCAGCAGCTTGCAGGGGGCCAGGCTGCTTAACTATGGCTACACCTTC
CASSLQGARLLNYGYTF
>NA|TRBJ1-1|NA|TRBV14
TGTGCCAGCAACCGAATGGGGGGTGGAGCTGAAGCTTTCTTT
CASNRMGGGAEAFF
>NA|TRBJ1-4|NA|TRBV10-3
TGTGCCATCAGTGACTCGGGCGGGGCAACTAATGAAAAACTGTTTTTT
CAISDSGGATNEKLFF
>NA|TRBJ1-2|TRBD1|TRBV30
TGTGCGGAGCTGGGCGGGACAGGCTATGGCTACACCTTC
CAELGGTGYGYTF
>once|TRBJ2-7|NA|TRBV5-1
TGCGCCAGCAGCTCGACTACAGGGACATACGAGCAGTACTTC
CASSSTTGTYEQYF
>NA|TRBJ1-5|NA|TRBV6-5
TGTGCCAGTGGGGCGGGGAATCAGCCCCAGCATTTT
CASGAGNQPQHF
>NA|TRBJ2-1|NA|TRBV6-4
TGTGCCAGCAGTATGACTATGTACAATGAGCAGTTCTTC
CASSMTMYNEQFF
>NA|TRBJ1-5|TRBD1|TRBV6-1
TGTGCCAGCAGTGATGGGCAGGGGGGTTATCAGCCCCAGCATTTT
CASSDGQGGYQPQHF
>NA|TRBJ2-1|NA|TRBV30
TGTGCCTGGAAAGAGAGCTCCTACAATGAGCAGTTCTTC
CAWKESSYNEQFF
>NA|TRBJ1-5|TRBD1|TRBV27
TGTGCCAGCAGTTTAAGGCAGGGGGACGATCAGCCCCAGCATTTT
CASSLRQGDDQPQHF
>NA|TRBJ2-7|TRBD1|TRBV5-1
TGCGCCAGCACCCTATACGGGACAGGGGAATACGAGCAGTACTTC
CASTLYGTGEYEQYF
>NA|TRBJ2-7|TRBD1|TRBV28
TGTGCCAGCAGTGCCCGGCTCCGGGACAGGGGGGTCATGGACTACGAGCAGTACTTC
CASSARLRDRGVMDYEQYF
>NA|TRBJ1-2|TRBD1|TRBV20-1
TGCAGTGCTGACGGACAGGGCGGCTACACCTTC
CSADGQGGYTF
>NA|TRBJ2-3|NA|TRBV28
TGTGCCAGCAGTTTGTATCAGGAAGGCACAGATACGCAGTATTTT
CASSLYQEGTDTQYF
>NA|TRBJ1-1|NA|TRBV5-4
TGTGCCAGCAGCTGGAGGGGTGTCTTGGGGAACACTGAAGCTTTCTTT
CASSWRGVLGNTEAFF
>once|TRBJ2-1|NA|TRBV4-2
TGTGCCAGCACCCTTAATCCGAGACCCGACGGGGGCAATGAGCAGTTCTTC
CASTLNPRPDGGNEQFF
>NA|TRBJ2-2|NA|TRBV7-2
TGTGCCAGCAGCTTAACAGACGGCTGGGGGGAGCTGTTTTTT
CASSLTDGWGELFF
>NA|TRBJ2-7|NA|TRBV5-1
TGCGCCAGCAGCCCGAGGGCGGGGGAGCAGTACTTC
CASSPRAGEQYF
>NA|TRBJ2-7|TRBD1|TRBV28
TGTGCCAGCAGGGACAGGGGAATAGCCGAGCAGTACTTC
CASRDRGIAEQYF
>NA|TRBJ1-1|NA|TRBV5-1
TGCGCCAGCAGCTTGGTTGGCACCCCTGAAGCTTTCTTT
CASSLVGTPEAFF
>NA|TRBJ1-2|NA|TRBV4-1
TGCGCCAGCAGCGATTGGAGGACCTTCTCTGGCTACACCTTC
CASSDWRTFSGYTF
>NA|TRBJ2-3|TRBD1|TRBV13
TGTGCCAGCAGCGGACAGGGGCCCGATACGCAGTATTTT
CASSGQGPDTQYF
>NA|TRBJ1-1|NA|TRBV10-3
TGTGCCATCAGTGCGGGCAGCGGGGCTGAAGCTTTCTTT
CAISAGSGAEAFF
>NA|TRBJ1-2|NA|TRBV12-5
TGTGCTAGTGGGAGAGACGGGGAGGGGAGGGATGGCTACACCTTC
CASGRDGEGRDGYTF
>NA|TRBJ1-2|NA|TRBV19
TGTGCCACCCGGGATTACGATGGCTACACCTTC
CATRDYDGYTF
>NA|TRBJ1-2|TRBD1|TRBV7-9
TGTGCCAGCAGCTCCCGGGACAGTAATGGCTACACCTTC
CASSSRDSNGYTF
>NA|TRBJ1-2|TRBD1|TRBV7-9
TGTGCCAGCAGCGCCACAGGGGGCGCGGGTTACACCTTC
CASSATGGAGYTF
>NA|TRBJ2-7|TRBD1|TRBV4-1
TGCGCCAGCAGCCCGGCTGGGCAGGGGGCAGGCGAGCAGTACTTC
CASSPAGQGAGEQYF
>NA|TRBJ2-5|TRBD2|TRBV5-1
TGCGCCAGCAGCACTACGGGACTAGCAGGAGAGACCCAGTACTTC
CASSTTGLAGETQYF
>NA|TRBJ1-6|NA|TRBV4-2
TGTGCCAGCAGCCAAGATAGTGGTTCACCCCTCCACTTT
CASSQDSGSPLHF
>NA|TRBJ2-1|TRBD2|TRBV5-1
TGCGCCAGCAGCTTCGGTCTTCCTATAGCGGGAGAGATTGTACTTGAGCAGTTCTTC
CASSFGLPIAGEIVLEQFF
>NA|TRBJ1-1|TRBD1|TRBV7-9
TGTGCCAGCAGCTTAAGGGGGCAGGGCACTGAAGCTTTCTTT
CASSLRGQGTEAFF
>NA|TRBJ1-5|NA|TRBV29-1
TGCAGCGTTGAAGAAGGTTCAGGGCGTGGGCCCCAGCATTTT
CSVEEGSGRGPQHF
>NA|TRBJ1-5|TRBD1|TRBV30
TGTGCCTGGAGTGTAGACAGGGTCGCTGGCAGCAATCAGCCCCAGCATTTT
CAWSVDRVAGSNQPQHF
>NA|TRBJ2-4|TRBD1|TRBV7-9
TGTGCCAGCGGACAGGGGGCTGACATTCAGTACTTC
CASGQGADIQYF
>NA|TRBJ2-7|TRBD2|TRBV19
TGTGCCAGTAGTAACACCCAGTTAACTAGCGGGGGGACCTACGAGCAGTACTTC
CASSNTQLTSGGTYEQYF
>NA|TRBJ2-3|NA|TRBV2
TGTGCCAGCAGTGGAGGGAGTTCGCAGTATTTT
CASSGGSSQYF
>NA|TRBJ2-1|NA|TRBV28
TGTGCCAGCAGTTTTGAGGGTAGGCAGTTCTTC
CASSFEGRQFF
>NA|TRBJ2-7|NA|TRBV5-1
TGCGCCAGCAGCGCCCGGACAAGGGGGTCCTACGAGCAGTACTTC
CASSARTRGSYEQYF
>NA|TRBJ2-5|NA|TRBV2
TGTGCCAGCAGTACGACTAGGTACCAAGAGACCCAGTACTTC
CASSTTRYQETQYF